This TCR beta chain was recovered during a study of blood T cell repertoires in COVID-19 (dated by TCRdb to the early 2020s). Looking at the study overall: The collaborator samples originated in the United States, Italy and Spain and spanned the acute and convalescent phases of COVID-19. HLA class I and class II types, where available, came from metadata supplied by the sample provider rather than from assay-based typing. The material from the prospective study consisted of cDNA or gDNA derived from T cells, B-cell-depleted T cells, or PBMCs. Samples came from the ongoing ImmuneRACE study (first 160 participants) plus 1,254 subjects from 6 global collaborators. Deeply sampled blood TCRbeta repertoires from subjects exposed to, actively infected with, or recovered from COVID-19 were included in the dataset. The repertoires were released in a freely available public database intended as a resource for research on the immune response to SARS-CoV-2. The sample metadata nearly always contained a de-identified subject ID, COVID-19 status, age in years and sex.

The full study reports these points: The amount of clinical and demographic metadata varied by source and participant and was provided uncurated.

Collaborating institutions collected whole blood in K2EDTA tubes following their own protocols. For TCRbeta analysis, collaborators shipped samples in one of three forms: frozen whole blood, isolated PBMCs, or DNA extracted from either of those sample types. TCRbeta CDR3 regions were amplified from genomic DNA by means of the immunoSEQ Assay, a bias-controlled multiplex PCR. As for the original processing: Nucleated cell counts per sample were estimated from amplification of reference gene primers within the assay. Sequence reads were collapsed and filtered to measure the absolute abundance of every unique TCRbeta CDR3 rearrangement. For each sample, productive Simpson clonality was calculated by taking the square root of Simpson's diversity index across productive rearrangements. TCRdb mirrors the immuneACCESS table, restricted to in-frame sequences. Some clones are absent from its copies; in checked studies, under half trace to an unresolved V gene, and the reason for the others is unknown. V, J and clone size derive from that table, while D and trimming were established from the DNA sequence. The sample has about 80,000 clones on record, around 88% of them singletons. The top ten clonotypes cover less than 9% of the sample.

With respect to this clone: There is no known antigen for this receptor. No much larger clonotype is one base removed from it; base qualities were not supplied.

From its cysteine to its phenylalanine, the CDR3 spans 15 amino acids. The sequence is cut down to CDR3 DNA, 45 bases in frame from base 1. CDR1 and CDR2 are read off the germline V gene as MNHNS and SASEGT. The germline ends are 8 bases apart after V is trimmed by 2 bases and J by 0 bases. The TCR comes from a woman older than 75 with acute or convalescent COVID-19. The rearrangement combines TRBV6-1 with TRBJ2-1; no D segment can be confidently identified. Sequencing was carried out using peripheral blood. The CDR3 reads CASSEQSGSYNEQFF. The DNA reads TGTGCCAGCAGTGAACAGTCAGGCTCCTACAATGAGCAGTTCTTC.